This T cell receptor (beta chain) stems from a study of T-cell memory formation after mild COVID-19. Findings and limits, study-wide: That cross-reactive memory joined was suggested by some responding clones appearing in pre-infection memory.

V shed 5 bases and J shed 7 bases, with 12 bases lying between them. This CDR3 has 14 residues. Germline CDR1 SGHVS, CDR2 FNYEAQ. This clonotype was observed a handful of times. Antigen: not known. 5'RACE, which relied on constant-segment primers, yielded TCR alpha and TCR beta cDNA libraries carrying sample barcodes and UMIs. From the 5' RACE reads, TCRdb called clonotypes with MiXCR, one entry per CDR3 protein. The sample lists around 120,000 distinct CDR3 sequences, 16% seen once, with approximately 14% in the top ten. This chain joins TRBV7-6 and TRBJ1-6, with a weak D call TRBD1 (6 bases). The TCR comes from an adult woman who had mild COVID-19 (a few samples of this study predate the infection). Cell type and time point are not known. Material: PBMCs or a T cell subset sorted from them (not recorded which). The CDR3 sequence: CASSPGQNNSPLHF. CDR3 in DNA: TGTGCCAGCAGCCCCGGACAGAACAATTCACCCCTCCACTTT.